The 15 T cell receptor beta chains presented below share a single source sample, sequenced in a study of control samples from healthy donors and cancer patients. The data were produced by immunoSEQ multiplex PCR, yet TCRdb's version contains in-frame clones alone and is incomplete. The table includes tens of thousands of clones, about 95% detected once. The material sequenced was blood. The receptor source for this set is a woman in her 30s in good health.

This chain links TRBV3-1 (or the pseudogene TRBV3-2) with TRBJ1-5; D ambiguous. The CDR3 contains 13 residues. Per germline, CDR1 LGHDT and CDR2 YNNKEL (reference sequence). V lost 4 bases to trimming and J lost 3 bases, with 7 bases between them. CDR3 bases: TGTGCCAGCAGCCCCTGGATCAATCAGCCCCAGCATTTT. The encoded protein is CASSPWINQPQHF.

The CDR3 DNA follows: TGTGCCAGCAGCTACGACAATGAGCAGTTCTTC. This sequence encodes CASSYDNEQFF. The chain carries TRBV5-6 and TRBJ2-1; no firm D call. V was pared by 3 bases and J by 5 bases, with 3 bases between. Germline V gene sequence: CDR1 SGHDT, CDR2 YYEEEE. CDR3 size: 11 residues. Looking up the rest from reference TRBV5-6 and TRBJ2-1 gives the full variable domain: DAGVTQSPTHLIKTRGQQVTLRCSPKSGHDTVSWYQQALGQGPQFIFQYYEEEERQRGNFPDRFSGHQFPNYSSELNVNALLLGDSALYLCASSYDNEQFFGPGTRLTVL.

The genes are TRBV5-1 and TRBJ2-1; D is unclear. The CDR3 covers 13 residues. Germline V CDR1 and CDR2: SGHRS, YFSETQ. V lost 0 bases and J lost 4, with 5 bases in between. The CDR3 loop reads CASSLDDYNEQFF. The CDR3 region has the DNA TGCGCCAGCAGCTTGGACGATTACAATGAGCAGTTCTTC.

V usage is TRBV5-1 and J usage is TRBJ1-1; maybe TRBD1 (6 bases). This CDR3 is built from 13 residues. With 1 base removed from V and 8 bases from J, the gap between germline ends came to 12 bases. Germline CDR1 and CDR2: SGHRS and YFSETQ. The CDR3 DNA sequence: TGCGCCAGCAGCTTGCAGGGGAGTCCCGAAGCTTTCTTT. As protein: CASSLQGSPEAFF.

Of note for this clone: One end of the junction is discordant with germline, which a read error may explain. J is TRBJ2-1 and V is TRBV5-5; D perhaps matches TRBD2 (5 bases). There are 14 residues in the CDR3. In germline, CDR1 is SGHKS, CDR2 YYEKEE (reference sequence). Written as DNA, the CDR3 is TGTGCCAGCAGCCCCCCGGGGTCCTTCAATGAGCAGTTCTTC. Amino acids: CASSPPGSFNEQFF.

The DNA for the CDR3 is TGTGCCAGTCACGGGGGCCTCGGGGGCAATCAGCCCCAGCATTTT. This translates into CASHGGLGGNQPQHF. The chain employs TRBV19 and TRBJ1-5, with a possible D match to TRBD1 (6 bases). Germline V lookup: CDR1 LNHDA, CDR2 SQIVND (reference sequence). V was clipped by 8 bases and J by 2 bases, with 16 bases between them. The CDR3 spans 15 residues.

CDR3 DNA sequence: TGTGCCAGCAGCATAAAGGACAGTCTGAACACTGAAGCTTTCTTT. Amino acids: CASSIKDSLNTEAFF. V is TRBV9 and J is TRBJ1-1, with D perhaps TRBD1 (6 bases). Germline CDR1 SGDLS, CDR2 YYNGEE. CDR3 length: 15 residues. V was pared by 4 bases and J by 0 bases, with 13 bases between.

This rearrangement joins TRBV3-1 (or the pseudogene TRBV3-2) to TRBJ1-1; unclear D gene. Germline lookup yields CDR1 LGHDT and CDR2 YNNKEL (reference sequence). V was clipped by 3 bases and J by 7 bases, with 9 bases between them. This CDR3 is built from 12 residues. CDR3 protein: CASSHRTVEAFF. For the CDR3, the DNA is TGTGCCAGCAGCCACAGAACTGTTGAAGCTTTCTTT.

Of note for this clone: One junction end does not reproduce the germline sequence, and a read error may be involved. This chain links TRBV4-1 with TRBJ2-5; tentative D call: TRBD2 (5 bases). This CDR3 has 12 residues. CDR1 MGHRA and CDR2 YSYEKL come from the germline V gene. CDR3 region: CASTQLGHPQYF. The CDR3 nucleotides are TGCGCCAGCACCCAACTAGGCCATCCCCAGTACTTC.

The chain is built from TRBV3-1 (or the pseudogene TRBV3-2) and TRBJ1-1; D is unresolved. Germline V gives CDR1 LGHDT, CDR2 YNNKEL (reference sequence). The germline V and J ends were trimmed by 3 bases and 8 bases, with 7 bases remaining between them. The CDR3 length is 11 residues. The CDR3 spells CASSQLGEAFF. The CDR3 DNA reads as TGTGCCAGCAGCCAGTTGGGGGAAGCTTTCTTT.

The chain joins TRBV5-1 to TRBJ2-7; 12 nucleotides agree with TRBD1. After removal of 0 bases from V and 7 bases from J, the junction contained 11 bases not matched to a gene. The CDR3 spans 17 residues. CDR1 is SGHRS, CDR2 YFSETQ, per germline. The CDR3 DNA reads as TGCGCCAGCAGCTTGGAACTATCGGGACAGGGGGCTCGAGAGCAGTACTTC. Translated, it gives CASSLELSGQGAREQYF.

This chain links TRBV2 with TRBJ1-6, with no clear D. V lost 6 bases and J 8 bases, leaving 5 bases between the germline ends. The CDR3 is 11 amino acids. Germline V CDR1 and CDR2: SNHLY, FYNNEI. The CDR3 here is CASSPDSPLHF. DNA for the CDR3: TGTGCCAGCAGCCCAGATTCACCCCTCCACTTT.

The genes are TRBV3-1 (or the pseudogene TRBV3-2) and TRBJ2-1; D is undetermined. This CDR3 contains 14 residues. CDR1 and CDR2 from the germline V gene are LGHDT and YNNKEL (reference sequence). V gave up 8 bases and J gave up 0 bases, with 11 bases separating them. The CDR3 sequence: CASAPRSSYNEQFF. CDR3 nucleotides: TGTGCCAGCGCGCCTAGGAGCTCCTACAATGAGCAGTTCTTC.

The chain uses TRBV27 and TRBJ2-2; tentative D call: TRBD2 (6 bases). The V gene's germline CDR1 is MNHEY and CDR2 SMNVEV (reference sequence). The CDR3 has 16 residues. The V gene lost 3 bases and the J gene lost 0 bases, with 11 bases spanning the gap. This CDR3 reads CASSFRLGANTGELFF. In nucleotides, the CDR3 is TGTGCCAGCAGTTTCCGACTAGGCGCGAACACCGGGGAGCTGTTTTTT.

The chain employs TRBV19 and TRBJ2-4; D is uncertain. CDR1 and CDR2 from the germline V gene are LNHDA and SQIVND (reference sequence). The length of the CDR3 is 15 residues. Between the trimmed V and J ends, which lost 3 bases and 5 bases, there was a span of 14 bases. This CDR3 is CASSISLGVQNIQYF. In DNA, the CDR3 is TGTGCCAGTAGTATTAGTCTAGGAGTGCAAAACATTCAGTACTTC. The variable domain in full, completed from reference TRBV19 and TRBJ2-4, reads DGGITQSPKYLFRKEGQNVTLSCEQNLNHDAMYWYRQDPGQGLRLIYYSQIVNDFQKGDIAEGYSVSREKKESFPLTVTSAQKNPTAFYLCASSISLGVQNIQYFGAGTRLSVL.